These 8 T cell receptor beta chains were all obtained from the same sample, sequenced in a study of blood T cells in healthy people across ages. A J-beta primer mix and a sample-barcoded 5' primer were used in a second PCR of about 7 to 12 cycles. MiXCR was run by TCRdb on the 5' RACE reads, yielding one entry per CDR3 protein. The table lists 950,000 to 1,200,000 distinct CDR3 sequences, around two fifths of them singletons. Sequencing was done on a sample of blood. Receptors originate from a man between 18 and 29 years old in good health.

This chain joins TRBV4-2 and TRBJ2-1, with 7 bases fitting TRBD1. The J call is uncertain, as TRBJ2-7 better fits the DNA end. This CDR3 comprises 16 residues. The germline V gene has CDR1 LGHNA and CDR2 YNFKEQ. The CDR3 here is CASSLGWGTDYNEQYF. The DNA for the CDR3 is TGTGCCAGCAGCCTCGGTTGGGGGACAGACTACAATGAGCAGTACTTC.

The rearrangement links TRBV6-6 to TRBJ1-2, with D possibly matching TRBD1 (6 bases). The CDR3 covers 17 residues. Germline values: CDR1 MNHNY, CDR2 SVGAGI (reference sequence). The ends were cut back, 6 bases at V and 0 bases at J, with 20 bases in the middle. CDR3 in DNA: TGTGCCAGCAGCCCGCCGGGGGCGATAATTACTAACTATGGCTACACCTTC. Amino acids: CASSPPGAIITNYGYTF.

This clonotype was seen only once. At one end, the junction sequence differs from germline, possibly due to a read error. The chain combines TRBV4-3 with TRBJ1-1; unclear D gene. Germline V CDR1 and CDR2: LGHNA, YSLEER. CDR3 length: 14 amino acids. The CDR3 region is CAGSPAMMNTEAFF. Written as DNA, the CDR3 is TGCGCCGGCAGCCCCGCAATGATGAACACTGAAGCTTTCTTT.

This clonotype appeared many times. V is TRBV27 and J is TRBJ2-1; D perhaps matches TRBD2 (6 bases). CDR3 size: 16 residues. CDR1 and CDR2 (germline): MNHEY, SMNVEV (reference sequence). V lost 3 bases to trimming and J lost 3 bases, with 15 bases between them. CDR3 loop: CASSFGAGSFYNEQFF. As DNA, the CDR3 is TGTGCCAGCAGTTTCGGGGCGGGGTCATTCTACAATGAGCAGTTCTTC.

V and J are TRBV12-3 or TRBV12-4 and TRBJ2-1; TRBD1 matches 9 bases. Unmatched junction bases numbered 12, after V lost 5 bases and J lost 10 bases. This CDR3 is built from 15 residues. CDR3 region: CASSNRDRAIYEQFF. In DNA, the CDR3 is TGTGCCAGCAGTAACCGGGACAGGGCGATCTACGAGCAGTTCTTC.

This clonotype was counted a few times. The chain is built from TRBV27 and TRBJ2-3; the match to TRBD2 covers 12 bases. This CDR3 has 16 amino acids. The J segment lost 11 bases and the V segment lost 1 base, leaving 10 bases of the junction unmatched. CDR1 is MNHEY and CDR2 is SMNVEV in the germline V gene (reference sequence). The chain's CDR3 is CASSLWTSGEQGVQYF. In DNA form, the CDR3 reads TGTGCCAGCAGTTTATGGACTAGCGGGGAGCAGGGTGTGCAGTATTTT.

This sequence joins TRBV20-1 and TRBJ1-2, with D possibly being TRBD1 (5 bases). Germline V lookup: CDR1 DFQATT, CDR2 SNEGSKA (reference sequence). Trimming removed 6 bases from V and 12 bases from J, with 14 bases in between. The CDR3 runs 10 residues. The CDR3: CSAPGRLNTF. The CDR3 coding sequence is TGCAGTGCCCCGGGACGCCTGAACACCTTC.

V usage is TRBV29-1 and J usage is TRBJ2-7, with D unclear. V lost 4 bases and J lost 0, with 10 bases in between. This CDR3 is 13 amino acids long. Looked up from germline, CDR1 is SQVTM and CDR2 is ANQGSEA. In nucleotides, the CDR3 is TGCAGCGTTGGGGCGGCTAGCTCCTACGAGCAGTACTTC. This codes for CSVGAASSYEQYF.